The 26 T cell receptor beta chains reported below all come from one sample, sequenced in a study of blood T cell repertoires in COVID-19. Sequenced by immunoSEQ multiplex PCR; TCRdb stores in-frame clones only, minus some. The repertoire holds under 100,000 clones, with around 90% as singletons. Sequencing was carried out using peripheral blood. These receptors all come from a woman in her 70s with acute or convalescent COVID-19.

V gene TRBV28 combines with J gene TRBJ2-7; D gene ambiguous. CDR1 and CDR2 from the germline V gene are MDHEN and SYDVKM. The CDR3 totals 15 residues. Trimming took off 2 bases at V and 0 bases at J, with 11 bases between the two ends. The CDR3 DNA sequence: TGTGCCAGCAGTTTACCAGGCCAAAGCTCCTACGAGCAGTACGTC. As protein: CASSLPGQSSYEQYV.

CDR3 nucleotides: TGTGCCAGCAGCTTGGTTTCAGGACTTAACTATGGCTACACCTTC. This encodes CASSLVSGLNYGYTF. The V gene is TRBV5-8, the J gene TRBJ1-2; D remains ambiguous. CDR3 size: 15 residues. V was shortened by 0 bases and J by 1 base, with 10 bases between the two germline ends. In germline, CDR1 is SGHTS, CDR2 YDEGEE.

V and J are TRBV7-9 and TRBJ1-3, with D possibly matching TRBD1 (5 bases). The CDR3 is made up of 15 amino acids. Germline CDR1 is SEHNR and CDR2 is FQNEAQ (reference sequence). V was cut by 1 base and J by 3 bases, with 10 bases left in between. CDR3 nucleotide sequence: TGTGCCAGCAGCTTAGACGGGGGGGATGGAAACACCATATATTTT. This gives the protein CASSLDGGDGNTIYF.

This clone came up once. Different DNA sequences within this sample yield the same CDR3. The chain uses TRBV18 and TRBJ2-2, with 9 bases fitting TRBD1. The V gene end was trimmed by 3 bases and the J gene end by 1 base; junction bases not matched to a gene: 0. The CDR3 is made up of 15 amino acids. CDR1 and CDR2 (germline): KGHSH, LQKENI. The CDR3 loop reads CASSPGQGNTGELFF. CDR3 sequence (DNA): TGTGCCAGCTCACCGGGACAGGGGAACACCGGGGAGCTGTTTTTT.

This chain connects TRBV29-1 to TRBJ1-1; a possible D gene is TRBD1 (5 bases). The CDR3 spans 13 residues. Germline V gene lookup returns CDR1 SQVTM and CDR2 ANQGSEA. V was shortened by 4 bases and J by 4 bases, with 13 bases between the two germline ends. In nucleotides, the CDR3 is TGCAGCGTTGTGGGAGCGGGGCGCACTGAAGCTTTCTTT. Protein sequence: CSVVGAGRTEAFF.

The chain links TRBV19 to TRBJ2-1; 11 bases fit TRBD1. The CDR3 has 15 residues. With V trimmed by 6 bases and J by 8 bases, 9 bases remained unmatched. Germline CDR1 LNHDA, CDR2 SQIVND (reference sequence). CDR3 sequence (DNA): TGTGCCAGTAGACCCGGGACAGGGGGATATGATGAGCAGTTCTTC. Its translation is CASRPGTGGYDEQFF.

The chain combines TRBV13 with TRBJ2-2; TRBD1 matches at 9 bases. J was trimmed by 5 bases and V by 5 bases; bases with no gene match: 9. The V gene's germline CDR1 is PRHDT and CDR2 FYEKMQ (reference sequence). This CDR3 contains 16 residues. CDR3 bases: TGTGCCAGCAGCATAAGGACAGGGGTTAGGACCGGGGAGCTGTTTTTT. Protein sequence: CASSIRTGVRTGELFF.

The chain carries TRBV6-1 and TRBJ1-2, with 7 bases lining up with TRBD1. Per the germline V gene, CDR1 is MNHNS and CDR2 is SASEGT. J gave up 3 bases and V 3 bases, and 7 bases lay outside the gene matches. The CDR3 contains 15 residues. Here the CDR3 DNA reads TGTGCCAGCAGTGATCCAGGGGGGAAGGACTATGGCTACACCTTC. The encoded protein is CASSDPGGKDYGYTF.

The rearrangement links TRBV2 to TRBJ1-2; 10 bases are shared with TRBD1. Unmatched junction bases numbered 8, after V lost 8 bases and J lost 8 bases. The CDR3 is made up of 13 amino acids. Germline loops: CDR1 SNHLY, CDR2 FYNNEI. CDR3 in amino acids: CASSPRQGAGYTF. CDR3 DNA: TGTGCCAGCTCCCCTCGACAGGGGGCGGGCTACACCTTC.

This clone has just one count. The rearrangement uses TRBV19 and TRBJ2-7; 8 bases map to TRBD1. The CDR3 covers 13 residues. Per the germline V gene, CDR1 is LNHDA and CDR2 is SQIVND (reference sequence). The ends lost 4 bases at V and 3 bases at J; junction bases unmatched: 2. CDR3 protein: CASSRGQDYEQYF. The CDR3 DNA reads as TGTGCCAGTAGTAGGGGACAGGACTACGAGCAGTACTTC.

The chain combines TRBV3-1 (or the pseudogene TRBV3-2) with TRBJ2-1; possible D gene TRBD2, 5 bases. This CDR3 comprises 14 residues. The V gene's germline CDR1 is LGHDT and CDR2 YNNKEL (reference sequence). The V gene lost 4 bases and the J gene lost 6 bases, with 13 bases spanning the gap. The CDR3 loop reads CASSRGGGRNEQFF. CDR3 sequence (DNA): TGTGCCAGCAGCCGGGGTGGAGGCCGCAATGAGCAGTTCTTC.

J is TRBJ2-3 and V is TRBV6-1; 7 bases match TRBD1. V shed 2 bases and J 1 base; nucleotides not matched to a gene: 9. The CDR3 spans 17 residues. The germline V gene encodes CDR1 MNHNS and CDR2 SASEGT. Here the CDR3 reads CASSELGGQERTDTQYF. The CDR3 DNA reads as TGTGCCAGCAGTGAATTGGGTGGACAGGAGCGCACAGATACGCAGTATTTT.

The chain joins TRBV13 to TRBJ2-7; TRBD1 agrees at 9 bases. CDR1 is PRHDT, CDR2 FYEKMQ, per germline (reference sequence). Trimming at V came to 0 bases and at J to 4 bases, leaving 7 bases not matched to a gene. The CDR3 spans 16 residues. CDR3: CASSLGGTGIYYEQYF. Here the CDR3 DNA reads TGTGCCAGCAGCTTAGGAGGGACAGGGATCTATTACGAGCAGTACTTC.

V and J are TRBV11-2 and TRBJ2-7; tentative D call: TRBD2 (6 bases). The CDR3 is 14 amino acids. Trimming stripped 1 base from V and 3 bases from J, with 10 bases between. In germline, CDR1 is SGHAT, CDR2 FQNNGV. CDR3: CASSLVLAYYEQYF. The DNA for the CDR3 is TGTGCCAGCAGCTTAGTACTAGCCTACTACGAGCAGTACTTC.

CDR3 in amino acids: CASSPPGSYSNQPQHF. The CDR3 coding sequence is TGTGCCAGCTCACCACCGGGCAGTTATAGCAATCAGCCCCAGCATTTT. V gene TRBV18 combines with J gene TRBJ1-5; D ambiguous. The germline CDR1 and CDR2 sequences are KGHSH and LQKENI. The germline V and J ends were trimmed by 0 bases and 0 bases, with 9 bases remaining between them. The CDR3 extends over 16 amino acids.

The table lists this clone with a few counts. This chain uses TRBV6-4 with TRBJ2-3, with TRBD2 matching over 10 bases. Looked up from germline, CDR1 is MRHNA and CDR2 is SNTAGT. V lost 8 bases, J lost 6 bases, and 11 bases stayed unmatched. CDR3 length equals 15 residues. CDR3 sequence reads: CASGESGGAADTQYF. CDR3 nucleotide sequence: TGTGCCAGCGGGGAAAGCGGGGGGGCAGCGGATACGCAGTATTTT.

V usage is TRBV13 and J usage is TRBJ2-3, with 13 bases matching TRBD2. V lost 5 bases to trimming and J lost 3 bases; unmatched junction nucleotides: 11. The germline V gene has CDR1 PRHDT and CDR2 FYEKMQ (reference sequence). The CDR3 contains 18 residues. The CDR3 sequence: CASSPHRTSGSPTDTQYF. In DNA, the CDR3 is TGTGCCAGCAGCCCACACCGGACTAGCGGGAGCCCGACAGATACGCAGTATTTT.

The chain is built from TRBV2 and TRBJ2-2, with 9 bases matching TRBD1. Trimming took 7 bases from V and 4 from J; bases not matched to a gene: 10. This CDR3 has 16 amino acids. The germline CDR1 and CDR2 sequences are SNHLY and FYNNEI. CDR3 DNA: TGTGCCAGCATGAGACCGGGACAGGGAATCACCGGGGAGCTGTTTTTT. Amino acid sequence: CASMRPGQGITGELFF.

The V and J genes are TRBV3-1 (or the pseudogene TRBV3-2) and TRBJ2-2; D perhaps matches TRBD2 (5 bases). The germline V gene encodes CDR1 LGHDT and CDR2 YNNKEL (reference sequence). The CDR3 runs 14 residues. Between the trimmed V and J ends, which lost 1 base and 4 bases, there was a span of 7 bases. The CDR3: CASSQGAGTGELFF. The CDR3 region has the DNA TGTGCCAGCAGCCAAGGGGCGGGCACCGGGGAGCTGTTTTTT.

V usage is TRBV28 and J usage is TRBJ2-1; 8 nucleotides line up with TRBD2. In germline, CDR1 is MDHEN, CDR2 SYDVKM. This CDR3 contains 15 residues. Unmatched junction bases numbered 7, after V lost 6 bases and J lost 3 bases. The chain's CDR3 is CASRGASGSYNEQFF. CDR3 bases: TGTGCCAGCAGAGGAGCGAGCGGGAGCTACAATGAGCAGTTCTTC.

Only one count was recorded for this clone. J is TRBJ2-3 and V is TRBV2, with 7 bases fitting TRBD2. This CDR3 has 14 residues. After removal of 5 bases from V and 9 bases from J, the junction contained 11 bases not matched to a gene. Germline values: CDR1 SNHLY, CDR2 FYNNEI. This CDR3 reads CASSLTSTVDTQYF. As DNA, the CDR3 is TGTGCCAGCAGTCTGACTAGCACTGTGGACACGCAGTATTTT. The full variable domain, in which reference TRBV2 and TRBJ2-3 provide the parts outside the CDR3, is EPEVTQTPSHQVTQMGQEVILRCVPISNHLYFYWYRQILGQKVEFLVSFYNNEISEKSEIFDDQFSVERPDGSNFTLKIRSTKLEDSAMYFCASSLTSTVDTQYFGPGTRLTVL.

The chain employs TRBV14 and TRBJ2-6; no clear D. The CDR3 runs to 15 residues. Between the trimmed V and J ends, which lost 1 base and 2 bases, there was a span of 6 bases. Germline V gives CDR1 SGHDN, CDR2 FVKESK. The CDR3 protein is CASSQGWPGANVLTF. The CDR3 nucleotides are TGTGCCAGCAGCCAAGGGTGGCCTGGGGCCAACGTCCTGACTTTC.

In nucleotides, the CDR3 is TGTGCCAGCAGCCAGACCGGGACAGGGTTGGAGGGCTACACCTTC. Protein product: CASSQTGTGLEGYTF. V usage is TRBV5-4 and J usage is TRBJ1-2; 9 bases are a match to TRBD1. The CDR3 sequence is 15 residues long. Trimming at V came to 4 bases and at J to 8 bases, leaving 12 bases not matched to a gene. Germline CDR1 reads SGHNT; CDR2 reads YYREEE (reference sequence).

The chain recombines TRBV14 with TRBJ2-1, with 13 bases that match TRBD2. J was trimmed by 7 bases and V by 3 bases; bases with no gene match: 3. CDR3 size: 15 residues. Germline assignment: CDR1 SGHDN and CDR2 FVKESK. CDR3 residues: CASSQTSGRKNEQFF. DNA of the CDR3: TGTGCCAGCAGCCAGACTAGCGGGAGGAAGAATGAGCAGTTCTTC.

There are a few counts of this clone. The chain joins TRBV5-5 to TRBJ2-5; D perhaps matches TRBD2 (5 bases). CDR1 and CDR2 (germline): SGHKS, YYEKEE (reference sequence). The CDR3 covers 14 residues. Trimming removed 2 bases from V and 1 base from J, with 9 bases in between. CDR3 in amino acids: CASSFGGLQETQYF. In DNA, the CDR3 is TGTGCCAGCAGCTTTGGCGGACTCCAAGAGACCCAGTACTTC.

V usage is TRBV29-1 and J usage is TRBJ1-2; a weak D match, TRBD1 (5 bases). CDR1 SQVTM and CDR2 ANQGSEA come from the germline V gene. CDR3 length equals 13 residues. The V end was cut by 4 bases, the J end by 4 bases, with 13 bases between. The CDR3 DNA sequence: TGCAGCGTTGGAAAGGAAGGGGCCTATGGCTACACCTTC. This encodes CSVGKEGAYGYTF.